A single sample gave rise to the 15 T cell receptor beta chains below, sequenced in a study of blood T cells in healthy people across ages. Combining a sample-barcoded 5' primer with a J-beta primer mix, a second PCR ran for roughly 7 to 12 cycles. TCRdb fed the 5' RACE reads into MiXCR, producing one record per CDR3 protein. The sample includes 1.5 million to 2 million distinct CDR3 sequences, around 40% of them seen just once. The material sequenced was blood. The receptors shown here come from a human donor in good health.

The CDR3 bases are TGTGCCAGCAGCTCTGACAGGGGGCGCGTTGAGCAGTTCTTC. Translation gives CASSSDRGRVEQFF. The chain recombines TRBV7-2 with TRBJ2-1; 10 nucleotides agree with TRBD1. The V and J ends lost 4 bases and 9 bases, in that order; junction bases with no gene match: 6. From germline, CDR1 is SGHTA and CDR2 FQGNSA. The CDR3 extends over 14 amino acids.

V gene TRBV7-9 combines with J gene TRBJ1-1; D is perhaps TRBD1 (6 bases). From germline, CDR1 is SEHNR and CDR2 FQNEAQ (reference sequence). The CDR3 sequence is 16 residues long. V shed 5 bases and J shed 0 bases, with 16 bases lying between them. DNA of the CDR3: TGTGCCAGCAGCACGTCAGGGGATCTAATGAACACTGAAGCTTTCTTT. Translation: CASSTSGDLMNTEAFF.

J is TRBJ1-5 and V is TRBV4-2; D is undetermined. This CDR3 region has 16 residues. Germline V gene lookup returns CDR1 LGHNA and CDR2 YNFKEQ. The V gene lost 4 bases and the J gene lost 3 bases, with 16 bases spanning the gap. CDR3 DNA sequence: TGTGCCAGCAGCCTTCAAGGTGGATCACTCAATCAGCCCCAGCATTTT. It translates to CASSLQGGSLNQPQHF.

The gene calls are TRBV19 and TRBJ2-4; D gene unclear. This CDR3 spans 14 amino acids. Deletions cut 1 base from V and 13 bases from J, with 17 bases between. CDR1 LNHDA and CDR2 SQIVND come from the germline V gene (reference sequence). Written as DNA, the CDR3 is TGTGCCAGTAGTATAGGTCTTGGCGGCAGTATCCAGTACTTC. Residues: CASSIGLGGSIQYF.

The rearrangement links TRBV29-1 to TRBJ2-3; TRBD2 matches 9 bases. With 1 base clipped from V and 0 bases from J, the junction kept 5 bases outside the gene matches. The CDR3 runs 16 residues. Germline-derived CDR1 and CDR2 are SQVTM and ANQGSEA. CDR3 loop: CSVEVSSGESTDTQYF. In nucleotides, the CDR3 is TGCAGCGTTGAAGTGTCTAGCGGGGAGAGCACAGATACGCAGTATTTT.

This chain connects TRBV29-1 to TRBJ2-5, with 7 bases identical to TRBD2. CDR3 length: 15 residues. CDR1 and CDR2 from the germline V gene are SQVTM and ANQGSEA. V lost 4 bases to trimming and J lost 1 base; unmatched junction nucleotides: 9. CDR3 nucleotides: TGCAGCGTTGTGGGGAGAGCGGGACCCCAAGAGACCCAGTACTTC. Translating it yields CSVVGRAGPQETQYF.

The chain combines TRBV15 with TRBJ1-1; D may be TRBD1 (6 bases). This CDR3 comprises 16 residues. V dropped 0 bases and J dropped 0 bases, with 11 bases sitting between them. Germline V gene data show CDR1 as LNHNV and CDR2 as YYDKDF (reference sequence). The CDR3 DNA reads as TGTGCCACCAGCAGAGAACAGGGTGGGATGAACACTGAAGCTTTCTTT. Amino acids: CATSREQGGMNTEAFF.

This clonotype was seen a handful of times. The CDR3 loop is CASSQEGATLHF. CDR3 in DNA: TGCGCCAGCAGCCAAGAAGGAGCAACCCTCCACTTT. The J gene is TRBJ1-6, the V gene TRBV4-1; D is unresolved. Looked up from germline, CDR1 is MGHRA and CDR2 is YSYEKL. V lost 0 bases and J lost 14, with 8 bases in between. The CDR3 sequence is 12 residues long.

The chain uses TRBV6-2 or TRBV6-3 and TRBJ2-2; either TRBD1 or TRBD2 may supply D (5 bases each). V was pared by 8 bases and J by 3 bases, with 13 bases between. The length of the CDR3 is 14 residues. Germline CDR1 is MNHEY and CDR2 is SVGEGT. The CDR3 nucleotides read TGTGCCAGCGGCCGGGGCCTGGACACCGGGGAGCTGTTTTTT. Translating it yields CASGRGLDTGELFF.

This chain connects TRBV7-2 to TRBJ2-3, with 7 nucleotides matching TRBD1. The germline gives CDR1 SGHTA, CDR2 FQGNSA. V dropped 4 bases and J dropped 3; count of bases not matched to a gene: 10. The CDR3 extends over 16 amino acids. CDR3 sequence: CASSSRRDRYTDTQYF. CDR3 bases: TGTGCCAGCAGCTCCCGCCGGGACAGATATACAGATACGCAGTATTTT.

The genes are TRBV5-1 and TRBJ1-2; D is ambiguous. CDR1 is SGHRS and CDR2 is YFSETQ in the germline V gene. V shed 3 bases and J shed 6 bases, with 12 bases lying between them. The CDR3 has 13 amino acids. The DNA for the CDR3 is TGCGCCAGCAGCTCGCAGGTTCAGGATGGCTACACCTTC. Its translation is CASSSQVQDGYTF.

The chain has TRBV4-1 and TRBJ1-5, with D uncertain. Germline values: CDR1 MGHRA, CDR2 YSYEKL. V was shortened by 5 bases and J by 6 bases, with 17 bases between the two germline ends. The CDR3 runs 15 residues. CDR3 loop: CASSSYAAGGQPQHF. In DNA form, the CDR3 reads TGCGCCAGCAGCTCGTACGCGGCAGGCGGTCAGCCCCAGCATTTT.

The V call is TRBV5-1, the J call TRBJ2-6; D might be TRBD1 (6 bases). There are 17 residues in the CDR3. Germline V gene sequence: CDR1 SGHRS, CDR2 YFSETQ. V lost 0 bases and J 0 bases, leaving 10 bases between the germline ends. The CDR3 here is CASSLDRALSGANVLTF. The CDR3 bases are TGCGCCAGCAGCTTGGACAGGGCCCTCTCTGGGGCCAACGTCCTGACTTTC. Filled out from reference TRBV5-1 and TRBJ2-6, the complete variable domain reads KAGVTQTPRYLIKTRGQQVTLSCSPISGHRSVSWYQQTPGQGLQFLFEYFSETQRNKGNFPGRFSGRQFSNSRSEMNVSTLELGDSALYLCASSLDRALSGANVLTFGAGSRLTVL.

The chain couples TRBV20-1 to TRBJ1-5; TRBD1 matches 7 bases. J lost 4 bases, V lost 2 bases, and 8 bases had no gene match. CDR1 and CDR2 from the germline V gene are DFQATT and SNEGSKA (reference sequence). The CDR3 loop spans 15 amino acids. CDR3 sequence reads: CSARQTGTLNQPQHF. DNA of the CDR3: TGCAGTGCTAGACAGACAGGGACCCTGAATCAGCCCCAGCATTTT.

At least ten counts were recorded for this clonotype. The J gene is TRBJ2-7, the V gene TRBV7-9; a weak D match, TRBD2 (6 bases). Germline V CDR1 and CDR2: SEHNR, FQNEAQ (reference sequence). V was trimmed by 6 bases and J by 7 bases, leaving 13 bases between them. This CDR3 is built from 12 residues. The CDR3 DNA reads TGTGCCAGCAGTCTAGGGACTCGTGAGCAGTACTTC. This translates into CASSLGTREQYF. The full variable domain, rest sourced from reference TRBV7-9 and TRBJ2-7, is DTGVSQNPRHKITKRGQNVTFRCDPISEHNRLYWYRQTLGQGPEFLTYFQNEAQLEKSRLLSDRFSAERPKGSFSTLEIQRTEQGDSAMYLCASSLGTREQYFGPGTRLTVT.